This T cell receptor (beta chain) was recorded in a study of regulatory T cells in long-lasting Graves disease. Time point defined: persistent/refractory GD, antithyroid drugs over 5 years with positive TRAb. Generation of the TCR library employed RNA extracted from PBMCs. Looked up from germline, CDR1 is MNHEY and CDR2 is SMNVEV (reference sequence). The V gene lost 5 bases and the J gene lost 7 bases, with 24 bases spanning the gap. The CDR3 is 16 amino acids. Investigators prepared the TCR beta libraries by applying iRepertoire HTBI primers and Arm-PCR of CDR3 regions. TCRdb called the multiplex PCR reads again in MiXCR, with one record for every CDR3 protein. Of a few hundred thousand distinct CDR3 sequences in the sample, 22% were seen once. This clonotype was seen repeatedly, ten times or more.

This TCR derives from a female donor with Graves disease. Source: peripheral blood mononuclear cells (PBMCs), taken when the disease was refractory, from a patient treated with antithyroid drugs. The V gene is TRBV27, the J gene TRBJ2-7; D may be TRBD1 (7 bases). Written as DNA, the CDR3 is TGTGCCAGCAGTCTTAACAGGGGAGCGGGTTTGACAGAGCAGTACTTC. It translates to CASSLNRGAGLTEQYF.